This entry concerns a single T cell receptor beta chain. Per the original methods: Reference gene primer amplification gave estimated nucleated cell counts. The repertoire was sequenced with immunoSEQ multiplex PCR; TCRdb's copy has only in-frame clones and lacks some. V and J calls plus clone size are reproduced from that table; the DNA served to infer D and trimming. The sample holds about 110,000 clones, about 93% seen once. V lost 3 bases and J 0 bases, leaving 5 bases between the germline ends. The CDR3 totals 13 residues. The data stem from a study of blood T cell repertoires in COVID-19. Study details: Some COVID-19 samples were acute and others convalescent; all came from the United States, Italy and Spain. T cells, B-cell-depleted T cells, or PBMCs provided the cDNA or gDNA that served as material.

Sequencing was done on a sample of peripheral blood. The source is a woman in her twenties or thirties with acute or convalescent COVID-19. The V call is TRBV12-3 or TRBV12-4, the J call TRBJ1-1, with D uncertain. This CDR3 is CASSFSMNTEAFF. CDR3 bases: TGTGCCAGCAGTTTTTCCATGAACACTGAAGCTTTCTTT.